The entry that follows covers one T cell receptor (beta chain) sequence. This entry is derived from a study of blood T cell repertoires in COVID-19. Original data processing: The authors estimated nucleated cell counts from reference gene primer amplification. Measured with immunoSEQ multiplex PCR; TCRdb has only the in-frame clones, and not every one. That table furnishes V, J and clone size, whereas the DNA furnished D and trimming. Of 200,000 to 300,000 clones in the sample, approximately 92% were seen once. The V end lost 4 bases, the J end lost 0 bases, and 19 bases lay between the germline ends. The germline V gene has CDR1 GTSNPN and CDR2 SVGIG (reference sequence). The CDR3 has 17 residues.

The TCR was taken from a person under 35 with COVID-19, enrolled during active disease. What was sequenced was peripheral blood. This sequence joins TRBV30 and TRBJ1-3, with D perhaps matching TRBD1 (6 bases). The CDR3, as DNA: TGTGCCTGGATACGCGAGGGAACAGGGTCCTCTGGAAACACCATATATTTT. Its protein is CAWIREGTGSSGNTIYF.